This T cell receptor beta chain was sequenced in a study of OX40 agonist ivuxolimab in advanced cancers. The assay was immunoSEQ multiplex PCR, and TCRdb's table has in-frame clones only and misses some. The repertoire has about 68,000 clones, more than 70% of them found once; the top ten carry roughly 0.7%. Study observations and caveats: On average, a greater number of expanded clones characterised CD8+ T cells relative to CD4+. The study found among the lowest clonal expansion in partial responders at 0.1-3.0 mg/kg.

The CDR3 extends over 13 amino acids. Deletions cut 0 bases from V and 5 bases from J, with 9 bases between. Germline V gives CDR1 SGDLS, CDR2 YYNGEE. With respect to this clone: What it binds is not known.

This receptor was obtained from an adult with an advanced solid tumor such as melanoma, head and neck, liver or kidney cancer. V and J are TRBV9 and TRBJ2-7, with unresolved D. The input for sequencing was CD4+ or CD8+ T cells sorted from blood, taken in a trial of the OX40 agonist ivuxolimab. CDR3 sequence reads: CASSVEWYHEQYF. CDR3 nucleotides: TGTGCCAGCAGCGTAGAATGGTATCACGAGCAGTACTTC.